The 9 T cell receptor beta chains presented below share a single source sample, sequenced in a study of blood T cell repertoires in COVID-19. TCRdb keeps only in-frame clones here, not all; method: immunoSEQ multiplex PCR. Of roughly 92,000 clones in the sample, about 90% are singletons; the top ten hold 7.4%. Sequencing used peripheral blood. These receptors originate from a human donor with acute or convalescent COVID-19. The donor label of this sample is uncertain.

V usage is TRBV4-3 and J usage is TRBJ1-2; maybe TRBD1 (6 bases). This CDR3 is built from 17 residues. Germline loops: CDR1 LGHNA, CDR2 YSLEER. V was shortened by 0 bases and J by 7 bases, with 21 bases between the two germline ends. For the CDR3, the DNA is TGCGCCAGCAGCCAAGATCGGGAAACAGGGAAAGTCGGTGGCTACACCTTC. As protein: CASSQDRETGKVGGYTF.

The CDR3 DNA is TGTGCCAGCAGCCCAGGGGCGGCCCCCTACGAGCAGTACTTC. Residues: CASSPGAAPYEQYF. J is TRBJ2-7 and V is TRBV28, with TRBD1 as a possible D gene (6 bases). There are 14 residues in the CDR3. CDR1 and CDR2 (germline): MDHEN, SYDVKM. Trimming shortened V by 6 bases and J by 2 bases, and 14 bases separated the two germline ends.

This rearrangement joins TRBV19 to TRBJ1-2; 11 bases are shared with TRBD1. The CDR3 extends over 13 amino acids. Germline CDR1 reads LNHDA; CDR2 reads SQIVND (reference sequence). J lost 4 bases, V lost 8 bases, and 3 bases had no gene match. The CDR3 loop reads CASRDRGFYGYTF. DNA of the CDR3: TGTGCCAGTCGGGACAGGGGGTTCTATGGCTACACCTTC. Variable domain in full (rest from reference TRBV19 and TRBJ1-2): DGGITQSPKYLFRKEGQNVTLSCEQNLNHDAMYWYRQDPGQGLRLIYYSQIVNDFQKGDIAEGYSVSREKKESFPLTVTSAQKNPTAFYLCASRDRGFYGYTFGSGTRLTVV.

This chain connects TRBV6-2 or TRBV6-3 to TRBJ2-5; 15 bases fit TRBD2. J was trimmed by 2 bases and V by 6 bases; bases with no gene match: 4. Per germline, CDR1 MNHEY and CDR2 SVGEGT. CDR3 length equals 16 residues. The CDR3 nucleotides are TGTGCCAGCAGCTCGGGACTAGCGGGAGGACAAGAGACCCAGTACTTC. This codes for CASSSGLAGGQETQYF.

This sequence joins TRBV7-2 and TRBJ1-1; D is unresolved. Germline V gene lookup returns CDR1 SGHTA and CDR2 FQGNSA. Deletions cut 0 bases from V and 0 bases from J, with 17 bases between. The CDR3 has 18 residues. CDR3 nucleotide sequence: TGTGCCAGCAGCTTAGCGGTTATGCGGGATCTGGTGAACACTGAAGCTTTCTTT. It is translated as CASSLAVMRDLVNTEAFF.

The V gene is TRBV5-1, the J gene TRBJ2-1, with 9 bases aligning to TRBD2. The germline gives CDR1 SGHRS, CDR2 YFSETQ. This CDR3 comprises 15 residues. Trimming took 2 bases from V and 9 from J; bases not matched to a gene: 9. DNA for the CDR3: TGCGCCAGCAGCTTTAGCGGGGGAGCGTTCGTTGAGCAGTTCTTC. This sequence encodes CASSFSGGAFVEQFF.

The chain carries TRBV6-2 or TRBV6-3 and TRBJ2-1; the D is unclear. V was shortened by 4 bases and J by 3 bases, with 10 bases between the two germline ends. The CDR3 length is 14 residues. The V gene's germline CDR1 is MNHEY and CDR2 SVGEGT. CDR3 sequence (DNA): TGTGCCAGCAGTTGGCCCAGGATCTACAATGAGCAGTTCTTC. Its translation is CASSWPRIYNEQFF.

This sequence joins TRBV4-3 and TRBJ2-7; the D gene is possibly TRBD1 (6 bases). CDR3 size: 17 residues. Looked up from germline, CDR1 is LGHNA and CDR2 is YSLEER. Trimming took 4 bases from V and 4 from J, leaving 23 bases between them. The CDR3 DNA reads as TGCGCCAGCAGCCCGAACCCCGAGACAGGTCGGGCTTACGAGCAGTACTTC. Residues: CASSPNPETGRAYEQYF.

This clone was counted between two and nine times. This sequence joins TRBV21-1 and TRBJ2-7; the table's TRBD1 call for D was not verified on the DNA. TRBV21-1 is shown as a pseudogene. The length of the CDR3 is 19 residues. The CDR3 is CASSKAGDRVTYLIDEQYF. The CDR3 DNA sequence: TGTGCCAGCAGCAAAGCGGGGGACAGGGTAACGTATCTTATCGACGAGCAGTACTTC.